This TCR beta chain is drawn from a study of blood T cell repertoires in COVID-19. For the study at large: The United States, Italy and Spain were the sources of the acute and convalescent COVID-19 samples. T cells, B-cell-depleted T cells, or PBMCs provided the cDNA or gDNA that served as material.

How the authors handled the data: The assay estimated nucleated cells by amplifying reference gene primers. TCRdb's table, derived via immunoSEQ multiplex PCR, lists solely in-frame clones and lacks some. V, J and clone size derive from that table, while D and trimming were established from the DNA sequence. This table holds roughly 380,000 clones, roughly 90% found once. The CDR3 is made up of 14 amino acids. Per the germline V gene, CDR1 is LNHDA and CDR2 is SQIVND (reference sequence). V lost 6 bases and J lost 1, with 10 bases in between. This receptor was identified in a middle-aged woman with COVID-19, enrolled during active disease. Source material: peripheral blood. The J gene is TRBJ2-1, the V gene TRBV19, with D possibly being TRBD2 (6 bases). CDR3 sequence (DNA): TGTGCCAGTAGCGTTAGCGGTTCCTACAATGAGCAGTTCTTC. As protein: CASSVSGSYNEQFF.